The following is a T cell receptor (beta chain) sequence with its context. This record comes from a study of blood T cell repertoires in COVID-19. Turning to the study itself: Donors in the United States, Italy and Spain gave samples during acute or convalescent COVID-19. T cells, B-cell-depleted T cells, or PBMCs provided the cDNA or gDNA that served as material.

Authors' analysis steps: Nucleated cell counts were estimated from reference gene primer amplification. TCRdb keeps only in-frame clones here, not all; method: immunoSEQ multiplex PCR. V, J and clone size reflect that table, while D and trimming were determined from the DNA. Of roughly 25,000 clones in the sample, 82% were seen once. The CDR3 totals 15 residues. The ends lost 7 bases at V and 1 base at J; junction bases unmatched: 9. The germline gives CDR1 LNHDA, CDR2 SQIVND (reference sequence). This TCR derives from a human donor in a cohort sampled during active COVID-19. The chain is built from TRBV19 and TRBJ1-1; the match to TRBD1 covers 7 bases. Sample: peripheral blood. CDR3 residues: CASIETAGGNTEAFF. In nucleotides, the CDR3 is TGTGCCAGTATAGAAACCGCAGGGGGGAACACTGAAGCTTTCTTT.